The present TCR beta chain was sequenced within a study of T cell responses to AZD1222 COVID-19 vaccine. Findings and limits, study-wide: The peak T cell response came first, and repertoires were sampled only after it.

Clones were sequenced by immunoSEQ multiplex PCR, and TCRdb holds only the in-frame ones, with some missing. In the table there are 150,000 or so clones, roughly 90% of which are singletons. CDR1 is LGHDT and CDR2 is YNNKEL in the germline V gene (reference sequence). The CDR3 spans 16 residues. Trimming took off 0 bases at V and 1 base at J, with 9 bases between the two ends. With regard to this clone: Its antigen remains unknown.

The chain is built from TRBV3-1 (or the pseudogene TRBV3-2) and TRBJ1-4; D is ambiguous. The sequence came from an adult in good health. The sequencing here drew on peripheral blood, taken on day 0 of AZD1222 vaccination. For the CDR3, the DNA is TGTGCCAGCAGCCAAGACGGTCTCTTAACTAATGAAAAACTGTTTTTT. This translates into CASSQDGLLTNEKLFF.